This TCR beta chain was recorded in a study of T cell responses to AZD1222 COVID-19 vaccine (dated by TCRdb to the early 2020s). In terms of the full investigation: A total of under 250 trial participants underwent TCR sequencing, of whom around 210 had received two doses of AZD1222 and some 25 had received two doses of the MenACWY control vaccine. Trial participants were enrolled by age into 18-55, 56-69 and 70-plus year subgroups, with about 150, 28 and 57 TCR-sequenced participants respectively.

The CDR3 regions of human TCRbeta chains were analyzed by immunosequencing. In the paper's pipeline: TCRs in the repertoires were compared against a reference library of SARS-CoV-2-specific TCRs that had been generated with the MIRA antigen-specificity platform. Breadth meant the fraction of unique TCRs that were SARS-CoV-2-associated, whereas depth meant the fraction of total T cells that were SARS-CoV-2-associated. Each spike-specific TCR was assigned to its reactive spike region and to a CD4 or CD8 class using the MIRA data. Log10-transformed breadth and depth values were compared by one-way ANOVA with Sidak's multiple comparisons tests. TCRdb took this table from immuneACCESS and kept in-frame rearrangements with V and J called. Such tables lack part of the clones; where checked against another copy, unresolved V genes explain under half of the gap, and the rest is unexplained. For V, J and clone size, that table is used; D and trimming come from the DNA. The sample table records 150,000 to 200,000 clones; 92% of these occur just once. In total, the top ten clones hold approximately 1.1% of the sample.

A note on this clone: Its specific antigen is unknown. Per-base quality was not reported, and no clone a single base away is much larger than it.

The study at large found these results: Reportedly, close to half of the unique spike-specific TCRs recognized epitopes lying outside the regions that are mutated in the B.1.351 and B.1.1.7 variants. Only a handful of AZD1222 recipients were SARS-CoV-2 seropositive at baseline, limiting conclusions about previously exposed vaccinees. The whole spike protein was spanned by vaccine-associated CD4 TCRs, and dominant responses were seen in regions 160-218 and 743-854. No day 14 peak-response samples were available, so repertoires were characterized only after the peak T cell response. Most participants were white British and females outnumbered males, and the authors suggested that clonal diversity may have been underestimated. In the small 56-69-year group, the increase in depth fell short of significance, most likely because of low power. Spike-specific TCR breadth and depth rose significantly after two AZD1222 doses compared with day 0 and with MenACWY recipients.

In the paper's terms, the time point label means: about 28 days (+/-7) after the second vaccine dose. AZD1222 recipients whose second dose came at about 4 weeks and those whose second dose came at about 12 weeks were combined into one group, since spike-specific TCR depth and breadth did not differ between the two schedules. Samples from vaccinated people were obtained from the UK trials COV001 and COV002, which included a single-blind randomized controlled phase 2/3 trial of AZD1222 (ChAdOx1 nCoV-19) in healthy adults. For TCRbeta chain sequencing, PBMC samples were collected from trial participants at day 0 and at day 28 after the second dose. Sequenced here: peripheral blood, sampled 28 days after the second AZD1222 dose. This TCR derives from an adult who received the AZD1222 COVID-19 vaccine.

DNA sequence: TGTGCCACCAGCGATCCGGGACAGGGTTTAGTCTCGGGTGGCTACACCTTC. This yields the protein CATSDPGQGLVSGGYTF. The chain joins TRBV15 to TRBJ1-2; the central 9 bases match TRBD1. From cysteine to phenylalanine, the CDR3 is 17 amino acids long. This entry keeps only the CDR3 DNA: 51 bases, framed from base 1. Germline trimming: 5 bases from V, 7 bases from J; junction bases outside gene matches: 17. Per the germline V gene (reference sequence), LNHNV is the CDR1 and YYDKDF is the CDR2. Reference TRBV15 and TRBJ1-2 proteins supply the regions before and after the CDR3; the full variable domain is: DAMVIQNPRYQVTQFGKPVTLSCSQTLNHNVMYWYQQKSSQAPKLLFHYYDKDFNNEADTPDNFQSRRPNTSFCFLDIRSPGLGDTAMYLCATSDPGQGLVSGGYTFGSGTRLTVV.